The following is a TCR beta chain sequence with its context. Its cognate antigen has yet to be identified. Qualities for individual bases were not recorded, and no much larger clone is one base off. TCRbeta CDR3 regions were amplified from genomic DNA by means of the immunoSEQ Assay, a bias-controlled multiplex PCR. Per the authors' processing: The number of nucleated cells in each sample was estimated by amplification of reference gene primers within the assay. To quantify the absolute abundance of each unique TCRbeta CDR3 rearrangement, sequence reads were collapsed and filtered. For each sample, productive Simpson clonality was calculated as the square root of Simpson's diversity index over productive rearrangements. Here the immuneACCESS table is served through TCRdb, limited to in-frame sequences with V and J called. Missing clones are a known gap in these copies; in checked studies unresolved V genes cover under half, and the rest lacks a known reason. D and trimming come from the DNA, and the V and J calls and clone size come from that table. This sample gives approximately 230,000 clones in total; 70% to 90% of them show up just once. Of the sample, 3% falls within the top ten clones.

Including cysteine and phenylalanine, the CDR3 has 14 amino acids. The DNA shown is the 42-base CDR3, in frame from base 1. CDR1 MNHNS and CDR2 SASEGT are derived from the germline V gene. Relative to germline, V is 2 bases shorter and J is 4 bases shorter, with 11 bases between their ends. This sample is part of a study of blood T cell repertoires in COVID-19 (dated by TCRdb to 2019 to 2021). Regarding the research as a whole: Samples covering the acute and convalescent phases of COVID-19 were provided by collaborators in the United States, Italy and Spain. Sample metadata almost always included a de-identified subject ID, COVID-19 status, age in years and sex. The prospective study material was composed of cDNA or gDNA derived from T cells, B-cell-depleted T cells, or PBMCs. The repertoires were made available in a free public database intended to serve as a resource for research on the immune response to SARS-CoV-2. Samples were obtained from the ongoing ImmuneRACE study (first 160 participants) and from over 1,000 subjects provided by 6 global collaborators. Where available, HLA class I and class II types were taken from metadata supplied by the sample provider and were not determined by assay-based typing. Subjects who had been exposed to COVID-19, were actively infected with it, or had recovered from it provided the deeply sampled blood TCRbeta repertoires that made up the dataset. What the work shows at the level of the full study, not this receptor alone: The quantity of clinical and demographic metadata differed by source and by participant and was supplied without curation.

Whole blood was collected in K2EDTA tubes by collaborating institutions according to the institutions' own protocols. For TCRbeta analysis, collaborators shipped samples in one of three forms: frozen whole blood, isolated PBMCs, or DNA extracted from either of those sample types. Material for sequencing was peripheral blood. The chain links TRBV6-1 with TRBJ1-2; the D gene is not confidently resolved. The source is a man aged 18 to 35 with active or convalescent COVID-19. The CDR3: CASSEYSRGYGYTF. The DNA sequence reads TGTGCCAGCAGTGAATACTCCCGGGGCTATGGCTACACCTTC.